This T cell receptor beta chain originates from a study of vaccination effects on CD4 cells after COVID-19 (dated by TCRdb to between 2021 and 2024). For context, the study as a whole: To identify antigen-specific CD4+ T cell clonotypes by their expansion, the ViraFEST assay first stimulated PBMC with viral peptide pools and then applied TCR sequencing. Each participant received two doses of an mRNA SARS-CoV-2 vaccine, either BNT162b2 or mRNA-1273. Approximately 2 million PBMC per well were cultured with roughly 10 ug/ml peptides in IMDM containing 5% human AB serum, approximately 9.1 IU/ml IL-2 and gentamicin. The study compared SARS-CoV-2 spike-specific CD4+ TCR repertoires before and after mRNA vaccination in COVID-19 convalescent patients and infection-naive vaccine recipients. The full study included 9 to 10 COVID-19 convalescent patients and a few SARS-CoV-2-naive healthy vaccine recipients. In the study, cultures from other donors were sequenced using the Oncomine TCR Beta short-read assay on an Illumina iSeq 100.

After 10 days of culture, CD4+ T cells were isolated with the EasySep CD4+ T cell isolation kit. None of the healthy vaccine recipients had a prior SARS-CoV-2 infection, which was confirmed by nucleocapsid antibody tests that came back negative both before and after vaccination. Half of the culture medium was replaced with fresh IL-2-containing medium on days 3 and 7. Unless noted otherwise, every peptide stimulation condition was grown in triplicate wells. Using Ficoll-Paque Plus gradient centrifugation, PBMC were separated from whole blood and then either used fresh or cryopreserved at -140C. The QIAamp micro DNA kit was used to extract genomic DNA from the cultured CD4+ T cells. V is cut by 5 bases and J by 7 bases, and the space between the germline ends is 17 bases. According to the germline V gene, CDR1 reads KGHSH and CDR2 reads LQKENI. The CDR3 sequence holds 14 residues, the cysteine and phenylalanine included. Only CDR3 DNA remains: 42 bases, in frame from the first base.

Preparation of the library involved the immunoSEQ multiplex PCR assay. DNA from the cultured, isolated CD4+ T cells was subjected to TCR beta CDR3 sequencing. The original pipeline was this. Non-productive TCR sequences were discarded, and reads were trimmed to the CDR3 region, with only CDR3s of 7 or more amino acids retained. The MANAFEST web app was used to pick out antigen-specific clonotypes by comparing their expansion in peptide wells with that in reference cultures. Positive clones required FDR<0.05 expansion versus reference and all other wells, odds ratio above 5, and frequency above 0.1% in two replicate wells. A clonotype was defined as cross-reactive if the clonotype was significantly expanded both in SARS-CoV-2 spike wells and in at least one common cold coronavirus spike condition. CDR3 similarity was assessed by Levenshtein distance using the stringdist R package, and unrooted trees were constructed with ape in R 3.6.1. The table comes from immuneACCESS by way of TCRdb, which keeps in-frame sequences with V and J called. Part of the clones is missing from these tables; in studies checked, under half for an unresolved V gene and the rest for unknown reasons. D and trimming come from the DNA, and the V and J calls and clone size come from that table. Within this sample are some 40,000 clones, with about 81% of them counted one time only. The top ten clonotypes cover 2.9% of the sample.

Remarks on this clone: The antigen it recognizes is unknown. Base qualities are not provided; no much larger clone lies one nucleotide away.

Study-level results and caveats: Both infection-induced and vaccine-induced clones contracted markedly at late post-vaccination timepoints, which is consistent with waning T cell responses. Among healthy vaccine recipients, nearly all vaccine-induced clones were SARS-CoV-2 mono-reactive, and just 1 of 255 was cross-reactive with common cold coronaviruses. The study was limited by a small number of convalescent patients, and early post-infection timepoints were lacking.

This clonotype was sampled from a human donor who received a COVID-19 vaccine. The rearranged chain carries TRBV18 and TRBJ1-1; TRBD1 is perhaps the D gene, given 5 matching bases. The sample here was CD4+ T cells from PBMCs cultured without peptide, taken before COVID-19 vaccination. CDR3 reads: CASSALDRGSEAFF. The nucleotides read TGTGCCAGCTCAGCCCTGGACCGGGGGAGTGAAGCTTTCTTT.